A single sample gave rise to the 10 T cell receptor beta chains below, sequenced in a study of blood T cell repertoires in COVID-19. The table came from immunoSEQ multiplex PCR; TCRdb's copy has only in-frame clones and leaves some out. The data hold 150,000 to 250,000 clones, with about 86% observed a single time. The specimen sequenced was PBMCs or T cells enriched from blood (not recorded which). The receptors derive from a middle-aged man who had recovered from COVID-19.

This chain links TRBV9 with TRBJ2-1; TRBD1 agrees at 7 bases. V trimming: 5 bases; J trimming: 7 bases; junction bases outside the gene matches: 9. The CDR3 contains 14 residues. Germline assignment: CDR1 SGDLS and CDR2 YYNGEE. The CDR3 DNA is TGTGCCAGCAGGCCAACAGGGGAAACGAATGAGCAGTTCTTC. Its protein product is CASRPTGETNEQFF.

This chain uses TRBV13 with TRBJ2-2; D is undetermined. Trimming cost V 1 base and J 2 bases, with 11 bases left between them. The germline gives CDR1 PRHDT, CDR2 FYEKMQ (reference sequence). This CDR3 is 16 amino acids long. The CDR3 region has the DNA TGTGCCAGCAGCTTAGCCAAGACTTTAAACACCGGGGAGCTGTTTTTT. Translating gives CASSLAKTLNTGELFF.

The J gene is TRBJ2-2, the V gene TRBV6-5; 9 bases align to TRBD2. V shed 1 base and J 9 bases; nucleotides not matched to a gene: 3. There are 14 residues in the CDR3. Germline CDR1 reads MNHEY; CDR2 reads SVGAGI. The CDR3 here is CASSYYGTSRELFF. CDR3 coding DNA: TGTGCCAGCAGTTACTACGGGACTAGCAGGGAGCTGTTTTTT.

The chain is built from TRBV7-9 and TRBJ2-3; 9 nucleotides align to TRBD1. The CDR3 length is 15 residues. Germline trimming cut 5 bases from V and 3 bases from J; bases unmatched to any gene: 6. CDR1 is SEHNR, CDR2 FQNEAQ, per germline (reference sequence). The CDR3 loop is CASSTRQGETDTQYF. CDR3 nucleotides: TGTGCCAGCAGCACCCGACAGGGGGAAACAGATACGCAGTATTTT.

This chain uses TRBV7-9 with TRBJ1-1, with no clear D. V was trimmed by 3 bases and J by 1 base, leaving 21 bases between them. Germline values: CDR1 SEHNR, CDR2 FQNEAQ (reference sequence). The CDR3 is 18 amino acids. In nucleotides, the CDR3 is TGTGCCAGCAGCTTCCTCGTGAGGTTTCTTTTAGGGAACACTGAAGCTTTCTTT. This gives the protein CASSFLVRFLLGNTEAFF.

V usage is TRBV7-9 and J usage is TRBJ2-5; D possibly corresponds to TRBD2 (6 bases). V gave up 5 bases and J gave up 5 bases, with 12 bases separating them. The CDR3 extends over 13 amino acids. CDR1 and CDR2 (germline): SEHNR, FQNEAQ (reference sequence). The CDR3 DNA is TGTGCCAGCAGCCCTTGGGCGGGGGAGACCCAGTACTTC. Its translation is CASSPWAGETQYF. Combining the CDR3 with reference TRBV7-9 and TRBJ2-5 gives the whole variable domain DTGVSQNPRHKITKRGQNVTFRCDPISEHNRLYWYRQTLGQGPEFLTYFQNEAQLEKSRLLSDRFSAERPKGSFSTLEIQRTEQGDSAMYLCASSPWAGETQYFGPGTRLLVL.

The chain combines TRBV11-2 with TRBJ2-2, with a possible D match to TRBD2 (5 bases). The CDR3 loop spans 16 amino acids. Germline CDR1 SGHAT, CDR2 FQNNGV. Trimming took off 5 bases at V and 6 bases at J, with 19 bases between the two ends. As DNA, the CDR3 is TGTGCCAGCAGCCCCGGTAGGACTGGGCCAGCCGGGGAGCTGTTTTTT. Encoded protein: CASSPGRTGPAGELFF.

The chain combines TRBV3-1 (or the pseudogene TRBV3-2) with TRBJ1-5; 9 nucleotides line up with TRBD1. The CDR3 spans 15 residues. In germline, CDR1 is LGHDT, CDR2 YNNKEL (reference sequence). The V and J ends lost 1 base and 5 bases, in that order; junction bases with no gene match: 3. CDR3 protein: CASSQGGQGHQPQHF. The DNA of the CDR3 is TGTGCCAGCAGCCAAGGGGGACAGGGACATCAGCCCCAGCATTTT.

This clone occurred a few times. This chain links TRBV5-1 with TRBJ1-1; possible D gene TRBD1, 5 bases. Trimming took 4 bases from V and 1 from J, leaving 14 bases between them. CDR3 length equals 15 residues. Germline-derived CDR1 and CDR2 are SGHRS and YFSETQ. CDR3 bases: TGCGCCAGCAGCGACCAGGGAACAAAGAACACTGAAGCTTTCTTT. Its translation: CASSDQGTKNTEAFF.

The chain joins TRBV15 to TRBJ2-3, with 9 bases aligning to TRBD2. The J segment lost 1 base and the V segment lost 1 base, leaving 6 bases of the junction unmatched. The CDR3 totals 17 residues. Germline CDR1 is LNHNV and CDR2 is YYDKDF (reference sequence). The CDR3 reads CATSRGLIAGGTDTQYF. In DNA, the CDR3 is TGTGCCACCAGCAGAGGTCTCATAGCGGGGGGCACAGATACGCAGTATTTT. Filled out from reference TRBV15 and TRBJ2-3, the complete variable domain reads DAMVIQNPRYQVTQFGKPVTLSCSQTLNHNVMYWYQQKSSQAPKLLFHYYDKDFNNEADTPDNFQSRRPNTSFCFLDIRSPGLGDTAMYLCATSRGLIAGGTDTQYFGPGTRLTVL.